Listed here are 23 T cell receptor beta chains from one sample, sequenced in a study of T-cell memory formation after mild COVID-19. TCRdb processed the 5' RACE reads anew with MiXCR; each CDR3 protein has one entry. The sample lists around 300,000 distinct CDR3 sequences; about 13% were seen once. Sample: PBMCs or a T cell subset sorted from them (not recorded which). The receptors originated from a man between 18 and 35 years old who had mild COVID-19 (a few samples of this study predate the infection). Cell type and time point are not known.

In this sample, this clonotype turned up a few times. CDR3 in DNA: TGCAGCGTTGAAGGAGGTGGCAGGGCCCAAACCTACGAGCAGTACTTC. Translating it yields CSVEGGGRAQTYEQYF. V and J are TRBV29-1 and TRBJ2-7; possible D gene TRBD1, 5 bases. This CDR3 contains 16 residues. In germline, CDR1 is SQVTM, CDR2 ANQGSEA. The V gene lost 1 base and the J gene lost 2 bases, with 18 bases spanning the gap.

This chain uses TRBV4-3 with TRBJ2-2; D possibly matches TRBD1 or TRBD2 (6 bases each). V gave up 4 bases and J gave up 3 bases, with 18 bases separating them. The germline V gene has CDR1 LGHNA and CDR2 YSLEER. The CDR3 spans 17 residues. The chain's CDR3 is CASSRRGIGSDTGELFF. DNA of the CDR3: TGCGCCAGCAGCCGGAGGGGGATTGGCTCGGACACCGGGGAGCTGTTTTTT.

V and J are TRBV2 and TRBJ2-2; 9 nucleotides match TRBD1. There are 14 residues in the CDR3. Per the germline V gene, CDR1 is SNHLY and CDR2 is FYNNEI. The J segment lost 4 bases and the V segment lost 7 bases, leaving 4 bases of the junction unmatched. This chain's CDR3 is CASKGGQGTGELFF. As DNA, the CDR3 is TGTGCCAGCAAGGGGGGACAGGGCACCGGGGAGCTGTTTTTT.

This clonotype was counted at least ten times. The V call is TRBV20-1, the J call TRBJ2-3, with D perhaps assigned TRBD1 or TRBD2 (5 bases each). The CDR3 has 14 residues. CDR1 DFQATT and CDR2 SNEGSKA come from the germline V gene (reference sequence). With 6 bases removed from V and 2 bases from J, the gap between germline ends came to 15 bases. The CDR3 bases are TGCAGTGCACGCCGGGGACCCTCCACAGATACGCAGTATTTT. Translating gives CSARRGPSTDTQYF.

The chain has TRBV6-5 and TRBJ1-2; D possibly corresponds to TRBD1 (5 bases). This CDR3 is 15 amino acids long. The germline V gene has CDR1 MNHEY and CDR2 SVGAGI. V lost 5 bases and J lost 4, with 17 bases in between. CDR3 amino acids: CASSTRVLGPYGYTF. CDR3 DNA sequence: TGTGCCAGCAGTACCCGGGTGTTGGGGCCCTATGGCTACACCTTC.

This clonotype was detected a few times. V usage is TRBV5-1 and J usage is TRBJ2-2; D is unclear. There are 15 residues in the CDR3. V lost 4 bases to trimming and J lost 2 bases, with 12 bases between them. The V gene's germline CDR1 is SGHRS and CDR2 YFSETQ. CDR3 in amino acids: CASSPPLGNTGELFF. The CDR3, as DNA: TGCGCCAGCAGCCCCCCGCTGGGTAACACCGGGGAGCTGTTTTTT.

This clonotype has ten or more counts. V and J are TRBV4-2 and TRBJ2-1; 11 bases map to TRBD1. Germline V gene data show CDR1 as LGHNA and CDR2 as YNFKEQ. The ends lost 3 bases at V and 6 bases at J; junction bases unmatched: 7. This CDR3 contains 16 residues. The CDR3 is CASSQEIGTGGNEQFF. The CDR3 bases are TGTGCCAGCAGCCAGGAAATCGGGACAGGGGGCAATGAGCAGTTCTTC.

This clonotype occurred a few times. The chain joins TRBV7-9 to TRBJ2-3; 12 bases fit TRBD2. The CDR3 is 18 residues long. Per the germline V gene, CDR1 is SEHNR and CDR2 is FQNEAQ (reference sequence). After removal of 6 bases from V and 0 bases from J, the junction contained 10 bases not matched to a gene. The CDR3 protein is CASSPLAGGPYSTDTQYF. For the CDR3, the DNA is TGTGCCAGCAGTCCTCTAGCGGGGGGGCCGTATAGCACAGATACGCAGTATTTT.

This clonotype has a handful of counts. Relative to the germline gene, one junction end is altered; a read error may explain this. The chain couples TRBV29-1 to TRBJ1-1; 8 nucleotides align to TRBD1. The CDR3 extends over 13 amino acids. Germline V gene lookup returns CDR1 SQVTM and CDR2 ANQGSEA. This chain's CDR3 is CSVEGQGGTEAFF. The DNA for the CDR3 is TGCAGCGTGGAAGGACAGGGTGGCACTGAAGCTTTCTTT.

DNA of the CDR3: TGTGCCAGCAGGGGGCCCGGGGCGGTCGGTGAGACCCAGTACTTC. This sequence encodes CASRGPGAVGETQYF. The chain uses TRBV6-4 and TRBJ2-5; D possibly matches TRBD1 or TRBD2 (5 bases each). Germline CDR1 MRHNA, CDR2 SNTAGT. This CDR3 is 15 amino acids long. V lost 6 bases and J 5 bases, leaving 19 bases between the germline ends.

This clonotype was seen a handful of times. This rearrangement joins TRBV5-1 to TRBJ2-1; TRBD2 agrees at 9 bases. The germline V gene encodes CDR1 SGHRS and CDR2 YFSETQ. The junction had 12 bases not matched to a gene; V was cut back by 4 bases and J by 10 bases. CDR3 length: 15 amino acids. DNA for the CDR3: TGCGCCAGCAGCCGCGGGGGGGCCGAAGGGCAAGAGCAGTTCTTC. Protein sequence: CASSRGGAEGQEQFF.

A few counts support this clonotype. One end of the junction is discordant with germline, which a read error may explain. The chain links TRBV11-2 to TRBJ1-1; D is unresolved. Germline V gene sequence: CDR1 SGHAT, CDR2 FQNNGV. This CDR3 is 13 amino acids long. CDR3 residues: CASSSPRNTEASF. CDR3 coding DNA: TGTGCCAGCAGCTCTCCAAGGAACACTGAAGCTTCCTTT.

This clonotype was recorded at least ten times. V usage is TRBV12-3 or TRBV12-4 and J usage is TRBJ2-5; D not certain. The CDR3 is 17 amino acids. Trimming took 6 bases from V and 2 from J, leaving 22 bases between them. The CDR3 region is CASSYKSRTNEQETQYF. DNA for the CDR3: TGTGCCAGCAGCTACAAGTCCAGGACGAATGAACAAGAGACCCAGTACTTC.

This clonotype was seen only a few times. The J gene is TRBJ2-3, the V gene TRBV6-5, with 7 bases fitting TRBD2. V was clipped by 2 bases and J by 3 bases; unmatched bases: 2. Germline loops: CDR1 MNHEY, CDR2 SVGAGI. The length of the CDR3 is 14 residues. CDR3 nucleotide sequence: TGTGCCAGCAGTTACCGGGGGGTTACAGATACGCAGTATTTT. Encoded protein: CASSYRGVTDTQYF.

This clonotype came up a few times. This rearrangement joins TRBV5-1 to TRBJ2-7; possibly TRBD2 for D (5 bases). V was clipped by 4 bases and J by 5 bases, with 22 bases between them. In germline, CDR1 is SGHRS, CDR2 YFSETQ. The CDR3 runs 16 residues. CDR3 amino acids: CASSLSPGFQRDEQYV. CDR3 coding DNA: TGCGCCAGCAGCCTCTCCCCGGGATTCCAGAGGGACGAGCAGTACGTC.

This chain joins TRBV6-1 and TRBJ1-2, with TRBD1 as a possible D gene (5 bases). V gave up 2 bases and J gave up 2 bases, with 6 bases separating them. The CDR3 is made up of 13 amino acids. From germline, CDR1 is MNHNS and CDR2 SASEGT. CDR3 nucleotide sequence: TGTGCCAGCAGTGAAAGGGACAACTATGGCTACACCTTC. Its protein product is CASSERDNYGYTF.

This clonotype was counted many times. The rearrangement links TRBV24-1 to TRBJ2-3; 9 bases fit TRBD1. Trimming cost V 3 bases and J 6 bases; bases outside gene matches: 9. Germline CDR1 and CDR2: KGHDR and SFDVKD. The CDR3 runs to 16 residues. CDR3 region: CATSDPGTGSGDTQYF. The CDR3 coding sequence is TGTGCCACCAGTGATCCCGGGACAGGGTCAGGGGATACGCAGTATTTT.

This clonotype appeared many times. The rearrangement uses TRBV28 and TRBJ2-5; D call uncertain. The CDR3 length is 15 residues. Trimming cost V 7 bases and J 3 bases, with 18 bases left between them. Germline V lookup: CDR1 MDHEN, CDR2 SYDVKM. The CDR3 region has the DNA TGTGCCAGCACCTCTATCTCTACGGCGGAAGAGACCCAGTACTTC. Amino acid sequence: CASTSISTAEETQYF.

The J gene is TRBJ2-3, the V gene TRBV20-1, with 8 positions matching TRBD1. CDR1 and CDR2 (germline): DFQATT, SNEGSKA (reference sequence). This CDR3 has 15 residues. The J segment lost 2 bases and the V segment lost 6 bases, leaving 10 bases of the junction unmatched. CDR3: CSAPRDRTPTDTQYF. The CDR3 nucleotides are TGCAGTGCGCCCCGGGACAGGACCCCCACAGATACGCAGTATTTT.

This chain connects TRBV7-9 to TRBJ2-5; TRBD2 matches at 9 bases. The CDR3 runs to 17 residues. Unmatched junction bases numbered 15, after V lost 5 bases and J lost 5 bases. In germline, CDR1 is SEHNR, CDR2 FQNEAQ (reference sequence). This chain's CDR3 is CASSPSSGTSSAETQYF. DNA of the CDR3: TGTGCCAGCAGCCCCTCATCCGGGACTAGCAGCGCGGAGACCCAGTACTTC.

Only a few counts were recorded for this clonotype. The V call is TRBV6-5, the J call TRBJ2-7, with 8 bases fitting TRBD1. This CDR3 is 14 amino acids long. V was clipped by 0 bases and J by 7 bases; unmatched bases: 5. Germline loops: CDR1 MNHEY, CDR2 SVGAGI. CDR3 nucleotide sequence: TGTGCCAGCAGTTACTCGACAGGGGTGGGGGAGCAGTACGTC. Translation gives CASSYSTGVGEQYV.

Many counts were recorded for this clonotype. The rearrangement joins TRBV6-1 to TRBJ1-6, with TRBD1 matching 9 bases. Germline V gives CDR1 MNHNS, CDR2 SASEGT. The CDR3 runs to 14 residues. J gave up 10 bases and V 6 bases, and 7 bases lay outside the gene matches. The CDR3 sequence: CASRRTGGYSPLHF. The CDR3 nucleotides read TGTGCCAGCAGAAGAACAGGGGGCTACTCACCCCTCCACTTT.

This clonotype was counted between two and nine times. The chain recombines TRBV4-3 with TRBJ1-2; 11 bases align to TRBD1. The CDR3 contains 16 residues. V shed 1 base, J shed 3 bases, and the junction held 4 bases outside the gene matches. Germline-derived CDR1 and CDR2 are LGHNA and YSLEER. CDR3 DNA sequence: TGCGCCAGCAGCCAAGCCCGGACAGGGGGCTACTATGGCTACACCTTC. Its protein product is CASSQARTGGYYGYTF.